This TCR beta chain was retrieved from a study of T cell responses to AZD1222 COVID-19 vaccine. Study-wide findings and caveats: In the spike-specific TCR repertoire, nearly half reportedly target unmutated variant regions. Repertoire sampling was restricted to post-peak T cell response timepoints. Breadth and depth of Spike-specific TCRs rose after two AZD1222 doses. Mostly white British, mostly female donors; authors suggested clonal diversity may be underestimated.

Some clones are missing from TCRdb's copy, which holds only in-frame ones; the method was immunoSEQ multiplex PCR. The table has some 170,000 clones, 90% seen once. Concerning this clone itself: What it recognizes is unknown.

Germline CDR1 SGHAT, CDR2 FQNNGV. Trimming cost V 5 bases and J 5 bases, with 12 bases left between them. CDR3 length equals 14 residues. The chain employs TRBV11-2 and TRBJ2-2, with unresolved D. Sequenced here: peripheral blood, sampled 28 days after the second dose of the MenACWY control vaccine. The sequence was obtained from an adult who received the MenACWY meningococcal vaccine as a control. The CDR3 region has the DNA TGTGCCAGCAGCGTCGTCTTGAGGACCGGGGAGCTGTTTTTT. Protein: CASSVVLRTGELFF. The variable domain in full, completed from reference TRBV11-2 and TRBJ2-2, reads EAGVAQSPRYKIIEKRQSVAFWCNPISGHATLYWYQQILGQGPKLLIQFQNNGVVDDSQLPKDRFSAERLKGVDSTLKIQPAKLEDSAVYLCASSVVLRTGELFFGEGSRLTVL.